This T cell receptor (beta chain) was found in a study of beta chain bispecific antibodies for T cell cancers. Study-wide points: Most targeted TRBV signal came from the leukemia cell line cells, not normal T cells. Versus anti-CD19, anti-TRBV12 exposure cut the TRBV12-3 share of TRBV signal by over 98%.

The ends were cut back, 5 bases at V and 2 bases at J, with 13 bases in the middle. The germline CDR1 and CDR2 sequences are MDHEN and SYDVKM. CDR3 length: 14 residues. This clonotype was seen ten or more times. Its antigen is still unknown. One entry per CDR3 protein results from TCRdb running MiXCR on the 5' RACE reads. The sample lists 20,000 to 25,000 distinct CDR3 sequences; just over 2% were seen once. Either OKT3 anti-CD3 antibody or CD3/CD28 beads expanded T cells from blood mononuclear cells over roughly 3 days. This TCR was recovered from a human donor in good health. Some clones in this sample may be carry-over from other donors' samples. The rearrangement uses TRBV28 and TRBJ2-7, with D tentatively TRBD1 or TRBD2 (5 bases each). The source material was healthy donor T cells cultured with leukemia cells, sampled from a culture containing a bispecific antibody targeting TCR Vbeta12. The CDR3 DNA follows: TGTGCCAGCAGTAGGGACCTACCACCCTACGAGCAGTACTTC. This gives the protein CASSRDLPPYEQYF.